These 28 T cell receptor beta chains were all obtained from the same sample, sequenced in a study of blood T cell repertoires in COVID-19. Assay used: immunoSEQ multiplex PCR; TCRdb lists only in-frame clones, some missing. The sample consists of fewer than 700,000 clones, about 88% of them appearing once. The sequenced sample was peripheral blood. Receptors were obtained from a woman between 50 and 59 years old with COVID-19, enrolled during active disease.

The J gene is TRBJ1-2, the V gene TRBV3-1 (or the pseudogene TRBV3-2), with 8 bases aligning to TRBD1. CDR1 is LGHDT and CDR2 is YNNKEL in the germline V gene (reference sequence). CDR3 length: 14 amino acids. V was pared by 5 bases and J by 6 bases, with 8 bases of the junction left unmatched. The CDR3 DNA reads TGTGCCAGCAGCTACCGGGACAGGTATGATGGCTACACCTTC. Its translation is CASSYRDRYDGYTF.

The rearrangement uses TRBV7-6 and TRBJ1-1, with a tentative D call TRBD1 (5 bases). In germline, CDR1 is SGHVS, CDR2 FNYEAQ. With 1 base removed from V and 1 base from J, the gap between germline ends came to 10 bases. The CDR3 is 15 residues long. The CDR3 here is CASSLGFQGNTEAFF. CDR3 bases: TGTGCCAGCAGCTTAGGGTTCCAGGGGAACACTGAAGCTTTCTTT.

The V call is TRBV20-1, the J call TRBJ1-4; possibly TRBD1 for D (5 bases). Germline CDR1 DFQATT, CDR2 SNEGSKA (reference sequence). The length of the CDR3 is 15 residues. V lost 3 bases to trimming and J lost 3 bases, with 14 bases between them. The CDR3 sequence: CSASPSRVPNEKLFF. In nucleotides, the CDR3 is TGCAGTGCTAGTCCCTCCAGGGTCCCTAATGAAAAACTGTTTTTT.

This rearrangement joins TRBV19 to TRBJ2-7; TRBD1 agrees at 7 bases. This CDR3 region has 15 residues. Per the germline V gene, CDR1 is LNHDA and CDR2 is SQIVND (reference sequence). V was pared by 5 bases and J by 1 base, with 8 bases of the junction left unmatched. CDR3 in DNA: TGTGCCAGTAGTGCGTACAGGGGAGAGTCCTACGAGCAGTACTTC. Its translation: CASSAYRGESYEQYF.

The CDR3 spells CASSVDLAIDEQFF. In DNA, the CDR3 is TGTGCCAGCAGCGTAGACCTAGCGATCGATGAGCAGTTCTTC. This sequence joins TRBV9 and TRBJ2-1; tentative D call: TRBD2 (6 bases). V lost 0 bases to trimming and J lost 8 bases, with 12 bases between them. The CDR3 sequence is 14 residues long. CDR1 is SGDLS, CDR2 YYNGEE, per germline.

V gene TRBV6-5 combines with J gene TRBJ2-1; TRBD1 aligns across 8 bases. Germline V gene data show CDR1 as MNHEY and CDR2 as SVGAGI. The CDR3 totals 15 residues. V lost 6 bases, J lost 3 bases, and 7 bases stayed unmatched. CDR3 in DNA: TGTGCCAGCAGCCTCGACAGGGGTGGCTACAATGAGCAGTTCTTC. It translates to CASSLDRGGYNEQFF.

The CDR3 region is CASSQEEGATDTQYF. As DNA, the CDR3 is TGCGCCAGCAGCCAAGAAGAGGGCGCCACAGATACGCAGTATTTT. The chain combines TRBV4-1 with TRBJ2-3; weak D call: TRBD2 (5 bases). Trimming shortened V by 0 bases and J by 2 bases, and 9 bases separated the two germline ends. The length of the CDR3 is 15 residues. CDR1 and CDR2 from the germline V gene are MGHRA and YSYEKL.

The chain couples TRBV27 to TRBJ2-2; weak D call: TRBD1 (6 bases). The V end lost 5 bases, the J end lost 4 bases, and 17 bases lay between the germline ends. This CDR3 is 16 amino acids long. Germline CDR1 is MNHEY and CDR2 is SMNVEV (reference sequence). This CDR3 is CASSLGRQAVTGELFF. The CDR3 DNA follows: TGTGCCAGCAGTCTGGGTCGACAGGCGGTCACCGGGGAGCTGTTTTTT.

The chain uses TRBV3-1 (or the pseudogene TRBV3-2) and TRBJ2-5, with TRBD2 matching 13 bases. V lost 5 bases to trimming and J lost 5 bases; unmatched junction nucleotides: 5. Per germline, CDR1 LGHDT and CDR2 YNNKEL (reference sequence). The CDR3 spans 15 residues. CDR3 residues: CASSGRTSGGETQYF. As DNA, the CDR3 is TGTGCCAGCAGCGGACGGACTAGCGGGGGCGAGACCCAGTACTTC.

J is TRBJ1-2 and V is TRBV19; no definite D call. V lost 8 bases and J lost 4, with 17 bases in between. CDR3 size: 14 residues. Germline V gene lookup returns CDR1 LNHDA and CDR2 SQIVND (reference sequence). The CDR3, as DNA: TGTGCCAGTTCGTCCCACCAACGCGCCTATGGCTACACCTTC. Residues: CASSSHQRAYGYTF.

V and J are TRBV28 and TRBJ1-2; 8 bases align to TRBD1. There are 16 residues in the CDR3. The germline V gene encodes CDR1 MDHEN and CDR2 SYDVKM. J was trimmed by 4 bases and V by 10 bases; bases with no gene match: 17. DNA of the CDR3: TGTGCCACCAACCGGGACAGGAGGTTGAGTTTCTATGGCTACACCTTC. Its protein product is CATNRDRRLSFYGYTF.

The chain recombines TRBV25-1 with TRBJ2-7; D possibly corresponds to TRBD1 (6 bases). CDR3 length: 14 amino acids. From germline, CDR1 is MGHDK and CDR2 SYGVNS. V was clipped by 3 bases and J by 1 base, with 10 bases between them. The CDR3 is CASSEDSNSYEQYF. DNA for the CDR3: TGTGCCAGCAGTGAGGACAGCAATTCCTACGAGCAGTACTTC.

The chain is built from TRBV15 and TRBJ2-7, with D tentatively TRBD1 (6 bases). CDR3 length: 16 residues. The germline V and J ends were trimmed by 5 bases and 3 bases, with 20 bases remaining between them. Looked up from germline, CDR1 is LNHNV and CDR2 is YYDKDF (reference sequence). CDR3 coding DNA: TGTGCCACCAGCGGCCGCTTGAGGACAGCTAACTACGAGCAGTACTTC. Amino acids: CATSGRLRTANYEQYF.

The V and J genes are TRBV21-1 and TRBJ1-1. TRBV21-1 is recorded as a pseudogene. This CDR3 region has 15 residues. The CDR3 DNA reads as TGTGCCAGCAGCAAGGAGATTAACTGTGTCACTGAAGCTTTCTTT. Translation: CASSKEINCVTEAFF.

The chain joins TRBV10-1 to TRBJ2-3; 9 nucleotides match TRBD2. The J segment lost 3 bases and the V segment lost 0 bases, leaving 7 bases of the junction unmatched. The CDR3 runs 17 residues. Germline V gene sequence: CDR1 WNHNN, CDR2 SYGVQD (reference sequence). CDR3 sequence: CASSESIGGGATDTQYF. The CDR3 nucleotides are TGCGCCAGCAGTGAGTCGATAGGCGGGGGGGCTACAGATACGCAGTATTTT.

This CDR3 reads CSVVPGYGNEQFF. Here the CDR3 DNA reads TGCAGCGTTGTTCCCGGGTACGGCAATGAGCAGTTCTTC. This sequence joins TRBV29-1 and TRBJ2-1; D gene ambiguous. CDR1 is SQVTM, CDR2 ANQGSEA, per germline. The V and J ends lost 4 bases and 6 bases respectively, with 13 bases between them. This CDR3 comprises 13 residues.

V and J are TRBV29-1 and TRBJ2-1; 9 nucleotides line up with TRBD2. V dropped 4 bases and J dropped 8; count of bases not matched to a gene: 3. Germline CDR1 reads SQVTM; CDR2 reads ANQGSEA. The CDR3 extends over 12 amino acids. The CDR3 nucleotides read TGCAGCGTTGTGGCGGGGGGGGATGAGCAGTTCTTC. Amino acids: CSVVAGGDEQFF.

This clone was seen only once. J is TRBJ2-2 and V is TRBV19; D is unclear. Germline CDR1 reads LNHDA; CDR2 reads SQIVND (reference sequence). With 7 bases removed from V and 3 bases from J, the gap between germline ends came to 15 bases. The CDR3 covers 15 residues. Here the CDR3 DNA reads TGTGCCAGTATTTCCCCCGCAGAGGACACCGGGGAGCTGTTTTTT. The encoded protein is CASISPAEDTGELFF.

CDR3 DNA: TGCAGTGCTAGTCCGGGTTCGGTAATGGCTTTCTTT. This translates into CSASPGSVMAFF. The genes are TRBV20-1 and TRBJ1-1, with D unclear. The CDR3 is 12 amino acids. Germline-derived CDR1 and CDR2 are DFQATT and SNEGSKA (reference sequence). Trimming took off 3 bases at V and 11 bases at J, with 16 bases between the two ends.

This clone was recorded a few times. J is TRBJ2-7 and V is TRBV11-2, with D tentatively TRBD1 (8 bases). The V gene lost 4 bases and the J gene lost 3 bases, with 22 bases spanning the gap. CDR3 size: 17 residues. Germline values: CDR1 SGHAT, CDR2 FQNNGV. CDR3 loop: CASSSWGGQAILYEQYF. The CDR3, as DNA: TGTGCCAGCAGCTCTTGGGGGGGACAGGCTATCCTCTACGAGCAGTACTTC.

This clone has more than one count but fewer than ten. The J gene is TRBJ1-1, the V gene TRBV6-5; no reliable D call. This CDR3 has 13 amino acids. The germline V and J ends were trimmed by 10 bases and 1 base, with 13 bases remaining between them. Germline CDR1 MNHEY, CDR2 SVGAGI. The CDR3 loop is CAINPSPNTEAFF. CDR3 DNA: TGTGCCATCAACCCCAGTCCGAACACTGAAGCTTTCTTT.

This clone occurred a few times. This CDR3 is also generated by other DNA sequences in the sample. The rearrangement uses TRBV11-2 and TRBJ1-5; tentatively, D is TRBD1 (5 bases). Deletions cut 5 bases from V and 7 bases from J, with 12 bases between. CDR3 length: 13 residues. Germline V gives CDR1 SGHAT, CDR2 FQNNGV. The CDR3 DNA sequence: TGTGCCAGCAGCCTCGGTCGGGGGCAGCCCCAGCATTTT. It is translated as CASSLGRGQPQHF.

The chain links TRBV5-3 to TRBJ1-3; a weak D match, TRBD1 (6 bases). TRBV5-3 is treated as an ORF (open reading frame) with a function not yet certain. Between the trimmed V and J ends, which lost 3 bases and 4 bases, there was a span of 8 bases. The CDR3 is made up of 13 amino acids. CDR3 sequence (DNA): TGTGCCAGAAGCTGCGACAGGGGAAACACCATATATTTT. Protein sequence: CARSCDRGNTIYF.

The rearrangement links TRBV9 to TRBJ1-2; TRBD1 might be the D (5 bases). V dropped 0 bases and J dropped 0 bases, with 9 bases sitting between them. This CDR3 spans 15 amino acids. Germline V lookup: CDR1 SGDLS, CDR2 YYNGEE. The CDR3 nucleotides read TGTGCCAGCAGCGTAGACTGGGACTCTAACTATGGCTACACCTTC. Its translation is CASSVDWDSNYGYTF.

This clone was recorded a few times. This chain uses TRBV28 with TRBJ1-5; D is uncertain. The CDR3 loop spans 14 amino acids. Between the trimmed V and J ends, which lost 7 bases and 0 bases, there was a span of 10 bases. The V gene's germline CDR1 is MDHEN and CDR2 SYDVKM. CDR3 protein: CASKAGNSNQPQHF. CDR3 nucleotide sequence: TGTGCCAGCAAGGCAGGCAATAGCAATCAGCCCCAGCATTTT.

V usage is TRBV5-4 and J usage is TRBJ1-6, with D perhaps TRBD1 (6 bases). CDR1 and CDR2 from the germline V gene are SGHNT and YYREEE (reference sequence). This CDR3 region has 15 residues. With 1 base removed from V and 9 bases from J, the gap between germline ends came to 14 bases. The CDR3 DNA reads TGTGCCAGCAGCTTGAGTCAGGGGATAAGTTCACCCCTCCACTTT. This encodes CASSLSQGISSPLHF.

The chain carries TRBV18 and TRBJ2-7; 8 bases line up with TRBD1. The CDR3 spans 15 residues. With V trimmed by 5 bases and J by 1 base, 7 bases remained unmatched. CDR1 KGHSH and CDR2 LQKENI come from the germline V gene. The CDR3 reads CASSSGTGDSYEQYF. The CDR3 DNA follows: TGTGCCAGCTCATCCGGGACAGGCGATTCCTACGAGCAGTACTTC.

This CDR3 reads CASSLALDRFSGEQYF. CDR3 sequence (DNA): TGTGCCAGCAGCTTAGCCCTCGACAGGTTCTCTGGGGAGCAGTACTTC. V gene TRBV11-2 combines with J gene TRBJ2-7; TRBD1 is a possible D gene (6 bases). CDR3 length: 16 residues. V was trimmed by 1 base and J by 7 bases, leaving 20 bases between them. CDR1 is SGHAT and CDR2 is FQNNGV in the germline V gene.